This entry lists 8 T cell receptor beta chains sequenced from one sample in a study of cytomegalovirus exposure and HLA in healthy donors. PCR employed 60 Vbeta and 13 Jbeta primers. The table came from immunoSEQ multiplex PCR; TCRdb's copy has only in-frame clones and leaves some out. The table has some 90,000 clones, over 70% seen once. The sequenced material came from PBMCs. The receptors come from a man aged 55 to 70 in good health and CMV-seronegative.

The V gene is TRBV2, the J gene TRBJ2-2; TRBD2 aligns across 7 bases. The germline V gene encodes CDR1 SNHLY and CDR2 FYNNEI. Losses at the gene ends were 3 bases for V and 6 bases for J; bases not matched to a gene: 7. The CDR3 is made up of 15 amino acids. The CDR3 DNA reads TGTGCCAGCAGTGAGCGGGAGACCAACTCCGGGGAGCTGTTTTTT. It translates to CASSERETNSGELFF.

This chain connects TRBV5-6 to TRBJ1-5; no definite D call. In germline, CDR1 is SGHDT, CDR2 YYEEEE. This CDR3 contains 12 residues. Trimming removed 3 bases at V and 8 bases at J, with 9 bases between. The CDR3 reads CASSSHGEPQHF. For the CDR3, the DNA is TGTGCCAGCAGCTCTCACGGTGAGCCCCAGCATTTT.

The V and J genes are TRBV7-2 and TRBJ2-7, with no clear D. This CDR3 region has 14 residues. V shed 3 bases and J shed 5 bases, with 14 bases lying between them. Germline V lookup: CDR1 SGHTA, CDR2 FQGNSA. CDR3 loop: CASSFPVGYNEQYF. CDR3 nucleotides: TGTGCCAGCAGCTTCCCGGTCGGGTACAACGAGCAGTACTTC.

The chain has TRBV11-3 and TRBJ2-7; D call uncertain. Per germline, CDR1 SGHNT and CDR2 YENEEA. CDR3 size: 13 residues. Trimming pared 0 bases from V and 3 bases from J, leaving 6 bases between. The CDR3 spells CASSLEQDYEQYF. In DNA, the CDR3 is TGTGCCAGCAGCTTAGAGCAGGACTACGAGCAGTACTTC.

This clone was found a few times. Here the CDR3 reads CASGLVLGPGALNTGNTIYF. In DNA form, the CDR3 reads TGTGCTAGTGGTTTGGTACTGGGCCCGGGAGCCCTTAATACTGGAAACACCATATATTTT. The gene calls are TRBV12-5 and TRBJ1-3; D remains unclear. The V gene lost 0 bases and the J gene lost 2 bases, with 23 bases spanning the gap. This CDR3 contains 20 residues. In germline, CDR1 is LGHNT, CDR2 FRNRAP.

V is TRBV19 and J is TRBJ2-5, with 8 bases that match TRBD2. J lost 5 bases, V lost 7 bases, and 15 bases had no gene match. CDR1 and CDR2 from the germline V gene are LNHDA and SQIVND (reference sequence). The CDR3 is made up of 16 amino acids. The CDR3 here is CASKGSGGGAGETQYF. CDR3 DNA sequence: TGTGCCAGTAAAGGGTCCGGGGGGGGCGCTGGGGAGACCCAGTACTTC.

The genes are TRBV30 and TRBJ1-2; D remains ambiguous. V shed 5 bases and J shed 0 bases, with 10 bases lying between them. CDR1 GTSNPN and CDR2 SVGIG come from the germline V gene (reference sequence). The CDR3 runs 13 residues. The CDR3 region has the DNA TGTGCCTGGGAACCCATAGCTAACTATGGCTACACCTTC. Encoded protein: CAWEPIANYGYTF.

The rearrangement links TRBV28 to TRBJ2-7; no firm D call. V was cut by 6 bases and J by 3 bases, with 9 bases left in between. Germline-derived CDR1 and CDR2 are MDHEN and SYDVKM. The CDR3 sequence is 12 residues long. The CDR3 DNA sequence: TGTGCCAGCAGGAGAGAGATCTACGAGCAGTACTTC. This gives the protein CASRREIYEQYF.